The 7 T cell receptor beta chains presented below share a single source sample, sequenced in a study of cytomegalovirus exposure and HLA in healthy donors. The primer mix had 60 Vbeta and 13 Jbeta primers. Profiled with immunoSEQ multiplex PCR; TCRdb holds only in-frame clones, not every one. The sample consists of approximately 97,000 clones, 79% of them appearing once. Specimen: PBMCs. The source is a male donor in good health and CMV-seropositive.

Here the CDR3 DNA reads TGTGCCAGCAGTGAAGACAGGGTGGGGACAGGGACTGAAGCTTTCTTT. This gives the protein CASSEDRVGTGTEAFF. This chain connects TRBV6-1 to TRBJ1-1; 9 bases align to TRBD1. The junction had 8 bases not matched to a gene; V was cut back by 1 base and J by 5 bases. The CDR3 is 16 amino acids. Looked up from germline, CDR1 is MNHNS and CDR2 is SASEGT.

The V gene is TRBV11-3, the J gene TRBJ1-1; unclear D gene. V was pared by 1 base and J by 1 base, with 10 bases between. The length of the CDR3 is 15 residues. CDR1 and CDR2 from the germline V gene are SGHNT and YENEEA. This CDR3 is CASSLVRTRNTEAFF. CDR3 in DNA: TGTGCCAGCAGCTTAGTGAGGACTAGGAACACTGAAGCTTTCTTT.

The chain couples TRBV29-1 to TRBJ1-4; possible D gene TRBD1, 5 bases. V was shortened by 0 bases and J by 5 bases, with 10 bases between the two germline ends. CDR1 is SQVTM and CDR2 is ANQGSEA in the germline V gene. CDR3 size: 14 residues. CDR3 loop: CSVEDGQGNEKLFF. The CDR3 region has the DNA TGCAGCGTTGAAGATGGCCAGGGAAATGAAAAACTGTTTTTT.

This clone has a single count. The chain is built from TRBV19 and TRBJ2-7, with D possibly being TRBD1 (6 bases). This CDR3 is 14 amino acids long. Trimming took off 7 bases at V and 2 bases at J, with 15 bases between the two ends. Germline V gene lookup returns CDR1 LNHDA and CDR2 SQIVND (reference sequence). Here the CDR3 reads CASTTKDRTYEQYF. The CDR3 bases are TGTGCCAGTACCACGAAGGACAGAACCTACGAGCAGTACTTC.

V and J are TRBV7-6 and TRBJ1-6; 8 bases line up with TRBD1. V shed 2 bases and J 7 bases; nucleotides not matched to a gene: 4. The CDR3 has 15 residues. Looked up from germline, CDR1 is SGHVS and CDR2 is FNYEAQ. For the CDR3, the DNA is TGTGCCAGCAGCTTATCCCGGACAGGGAATTCACCCCTCCACTTT. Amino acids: CASSLSRTGNSPLHF.

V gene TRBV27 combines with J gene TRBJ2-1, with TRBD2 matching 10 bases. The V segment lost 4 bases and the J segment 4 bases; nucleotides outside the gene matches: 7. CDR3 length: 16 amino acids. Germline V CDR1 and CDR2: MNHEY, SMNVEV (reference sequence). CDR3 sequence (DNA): TGTGCCAGCAGTTCCTCCGGGACTAGCGTGTACAATGAGCAGTTCTTC. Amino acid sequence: CASSSSGTSVYNEQFF.

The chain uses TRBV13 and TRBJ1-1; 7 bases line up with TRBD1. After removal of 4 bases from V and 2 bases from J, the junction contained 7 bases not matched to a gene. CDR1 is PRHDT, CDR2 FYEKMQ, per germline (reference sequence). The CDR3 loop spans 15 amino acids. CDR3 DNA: TGTGCCAGCAGCTGGGAGGACAGGCTAAACACTGAAGCTTTCTTT. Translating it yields CASSWEDRLNTEAFF.